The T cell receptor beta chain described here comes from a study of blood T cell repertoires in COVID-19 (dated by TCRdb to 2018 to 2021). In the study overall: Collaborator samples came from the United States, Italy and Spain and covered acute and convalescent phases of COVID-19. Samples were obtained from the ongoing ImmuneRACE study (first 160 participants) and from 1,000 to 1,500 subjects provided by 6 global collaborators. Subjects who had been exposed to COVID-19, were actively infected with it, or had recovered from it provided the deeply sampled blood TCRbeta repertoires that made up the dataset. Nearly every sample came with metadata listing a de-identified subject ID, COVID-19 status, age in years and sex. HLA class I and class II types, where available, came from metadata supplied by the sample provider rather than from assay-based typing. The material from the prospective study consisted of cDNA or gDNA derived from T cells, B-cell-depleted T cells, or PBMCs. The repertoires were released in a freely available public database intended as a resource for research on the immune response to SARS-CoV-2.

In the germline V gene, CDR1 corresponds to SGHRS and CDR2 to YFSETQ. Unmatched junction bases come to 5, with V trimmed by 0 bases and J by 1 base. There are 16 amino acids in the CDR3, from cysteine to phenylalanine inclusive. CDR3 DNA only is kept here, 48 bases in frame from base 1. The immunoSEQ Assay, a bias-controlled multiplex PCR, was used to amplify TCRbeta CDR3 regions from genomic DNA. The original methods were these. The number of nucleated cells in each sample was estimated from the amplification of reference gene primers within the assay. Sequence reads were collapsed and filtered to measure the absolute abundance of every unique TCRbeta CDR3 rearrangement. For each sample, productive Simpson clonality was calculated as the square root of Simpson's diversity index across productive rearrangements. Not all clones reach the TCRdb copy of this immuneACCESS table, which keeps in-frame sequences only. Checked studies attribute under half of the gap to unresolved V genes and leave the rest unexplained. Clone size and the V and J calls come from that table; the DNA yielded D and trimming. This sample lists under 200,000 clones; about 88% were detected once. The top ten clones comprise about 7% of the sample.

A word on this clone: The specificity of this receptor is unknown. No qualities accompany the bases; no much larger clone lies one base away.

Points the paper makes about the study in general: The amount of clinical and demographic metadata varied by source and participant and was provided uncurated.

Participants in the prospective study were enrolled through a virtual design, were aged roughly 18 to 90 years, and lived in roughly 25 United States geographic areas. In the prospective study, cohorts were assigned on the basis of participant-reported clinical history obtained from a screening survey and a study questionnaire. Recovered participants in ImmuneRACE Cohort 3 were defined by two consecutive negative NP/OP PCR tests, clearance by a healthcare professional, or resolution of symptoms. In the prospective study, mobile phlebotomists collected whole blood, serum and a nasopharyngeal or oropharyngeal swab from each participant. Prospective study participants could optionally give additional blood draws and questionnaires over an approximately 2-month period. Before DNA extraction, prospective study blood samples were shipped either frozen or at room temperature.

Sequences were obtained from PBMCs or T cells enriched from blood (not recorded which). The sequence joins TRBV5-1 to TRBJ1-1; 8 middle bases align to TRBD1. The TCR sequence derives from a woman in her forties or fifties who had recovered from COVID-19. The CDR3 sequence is CASSLGLGTGNTEAFF. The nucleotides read TGCGCCAGCAGCTTGGGTCTCGGGACAGGGAACACTGAAGCTTTCTTT.